This T cell receptor (beta chain) was recovered during a study of T cells in Graves' hyperthyroidism and ophthalmopathy. V was clipped by 2 bases and J by 4 bases, with 18 bases between them. CDR1 is SGHRS and CDR2 is YFSETQ in the germline V gene. This CDR3 contains 17 residues. In its sample, this clonotype was seen many times. Aged 18 to 65, the patients had hyperthyroidism that was newly diagnosed and had lasted under 2 months. Amplified TCR beta CDR3 regions came from RNA transcripts. The TCR CDR3 was amplified in a first-round RT-PCR using the HTBI primer set. TCRdb reanalysed the multiplex PCR reads using MiXCR and keeps one entry per CDR3 protein. The profile shows fewer than 350,000 distinct CDR3 sequences, more than 10% of them singletons.

V gene TRBV5-1 combines with J gene TRBJ2-2, with a tentative D call TRBD1 (5 bases). The sequenced sample was blood. The source of this sequence is a woman aged 25 to 39 with Graves' hyperthyroidism that later progressed to Graves' ophthalmopathy. This CDR3 is CASSFKLRTSFTGELFF. In nucleotides, the CDR3 is TGCGCCAGCAGCTTCAAATTACGGACAAGCTTCACCGGGGAGCTGTTTTTT.